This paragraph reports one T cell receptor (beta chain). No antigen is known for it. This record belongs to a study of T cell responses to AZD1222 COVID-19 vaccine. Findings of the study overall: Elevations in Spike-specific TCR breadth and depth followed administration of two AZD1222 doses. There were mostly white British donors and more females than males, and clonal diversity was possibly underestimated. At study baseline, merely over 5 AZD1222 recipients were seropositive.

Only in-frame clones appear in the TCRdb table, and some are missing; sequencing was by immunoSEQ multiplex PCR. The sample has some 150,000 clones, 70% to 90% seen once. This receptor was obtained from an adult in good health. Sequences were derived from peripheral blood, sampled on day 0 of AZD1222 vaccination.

CDR3 region: CASSRRDVGQETQYF. The CDR3 DNA reads TGTGCCAGCAGCAGACGGGACGTGGGGCAAGAGACCCAGTACTTC. The chain has TRBV11-2 and TRBJ2-5; D assignment may be TRBD1 or TRBD2 (5 bases each). This CDR3 has 15 amino acids. Germline assignment: CDR1 SGHAT and CDR2 FQNNGV. Trimming took 5 bases from V and 2 from J, leaving 15 bases between them.